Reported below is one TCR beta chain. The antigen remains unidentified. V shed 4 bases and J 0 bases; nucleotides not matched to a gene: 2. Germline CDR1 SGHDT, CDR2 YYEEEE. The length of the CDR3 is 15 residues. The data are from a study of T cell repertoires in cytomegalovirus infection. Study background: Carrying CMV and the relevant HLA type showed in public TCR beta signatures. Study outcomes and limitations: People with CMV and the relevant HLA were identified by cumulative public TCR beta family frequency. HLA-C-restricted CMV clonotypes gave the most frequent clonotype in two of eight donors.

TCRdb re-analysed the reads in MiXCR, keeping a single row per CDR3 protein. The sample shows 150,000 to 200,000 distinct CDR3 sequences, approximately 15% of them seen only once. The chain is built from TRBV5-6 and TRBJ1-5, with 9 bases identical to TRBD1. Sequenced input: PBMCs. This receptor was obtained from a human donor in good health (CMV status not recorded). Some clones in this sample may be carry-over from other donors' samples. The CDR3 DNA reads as TGTGCCAGCAGCGACAGGGGGGTTAGCAATCAGCCCCAGCATTTT. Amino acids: CASSDRGVSNQPQHF.